One sample yielded the 6 T cell receptor beta chains listed below, sequenced in a study of blood T cell repertoires in COVID-19. Sequencing used immunoSEQ multiplex PCR; TCRdb keeps in-frame clones, though not all of them. The repertoire holds approximately 240,000 clones, with around 80% as singletons. What was sequenced was peripheral blood. These receptors originate from a woman aged 60-75 years who had recovered from COVID-19.

This rearrangement joins TRBV13 to TRBJ2-3; D perhaps matches TRBD1 (6 bases). Germline lookup yields CDR1 PRHDT and CDR2 FYEKMQ (reference sequence). Trimming removed 0 bases from V and 0 bases from J, with 16 bases in between. The CDR3 consists of 18 residues. CDR3 loop: CASSLGPTGRLSTDTQYF. The CDR3 bases are TGTGCCAGCAGCTTAGGACCGACAGGCCGGTTGAGCACAGATACGCAGTATTTT.

This clone was observed a handful of times. The chain combines TRBV5-4 with TRBJ1-2, with D perhaps matching TRBD1 (6 bases). The germline gives CDR1 SGHNT, CDR2 YYREEE (reference sequence). The length of the CDR3 is 15 residues. Trimming cost V 4 bases and J 6 bases, with 19 bases left between them. The CDR3 reads CASSAPQGKGDGYTF. Here the CDR3 DNA reads TGTGCCAGCAGCGCTCCTCAGGGGAAGGGAGATGGCTACACCTTC.

The gene calls are TRBV19 and TRBJ1-1; 7 nucleotides align to TRBD1. Trimming cost V 5 bases and J 1 base; bases outside gene matches: 4. The CDR3 loop spans 14 amino acids. Germline lookup yields CDR1 LNHDA and CDR2 SQIVND (reference sequence). The CDR3 DNA follows: TGTGCCAGTAGTGAGACAGGGAGGAACACTGAAGCTTTCTTT. It is translated as CASSETGRNTEAFF.

This chain uses TRBV7-9 with TRBJ2-1; 8 bases are shared with TRBD2. Trimming at V came to 6 bases and at J to 9 bases, leaving 10 bases not matched to a gene. This CDR3 contains 14 residues. Germline V CDR1 and CDR2: SEHNR, FQNEAQ (reference sequence). The DNA for the CDR3 is TGTGCCAGCAGTCCCGGGACTAGGTCGCCTGAGCAGTTCTTC. Translation gives CASSPGTRSPEQFF.

The V call is TRBV5-1, the J call TRBJ2-5; D possibly corresponds to TRBD2 (5 bases). There are 15 residues in the CDR3. Germline assignment: CDR1 SGHRS and CDR2 YFSETQ. The germline V and J ends were trimmed by 4 bases and 1 base, with 14 bases remaining between them. The CDR3 region is CASSTLGGVQETQYF. CDR3 DNA: TGCGCCAGCAGCACCTTAGGAGGAGTCCAAGAGACCCAGTACTTC.

The chain is built from TRBV3-1 (or the pseudogene TRBV3-2) and TRBJ2-6, with 8 bases identical to TRBD2. Germline CDR1 LGHDT, CDR2 YNNKEL (reference sequence). The J segment lost 4 bases and the V segment lost 10 bases, leaving 6 bases of the junction unmatched. The CDR3 covers 14 residues. CDR3 region: CATSGGPGANVLTF. Written as DNA, the CDR3 is TGTGCCACCTCGGGAGGGCCCGGGGCCAACGTCCTGACTTTC.